A single sample is the source of the 31 T cell receptor beta chains below, sequenced in a study of identical twins. A single record per CDR3 protein comes from TCRdb applying MiXCR to the 5' RACE reads. Among more than 650,000 distinct CDR3 sequences listed, around 5.7% were seen once. The sample taken for sequencing was naive T cells sorted from blood. The receptors originated from a man aged 18 to 30 in good health.

V and J are TRBV29-1 and TRBJ2-7; D gene uncertain. CDR3 length equals 15 residues. Looked up from germline, CDR1 is SQVTM and CDR2 is ANQGSEA. V was pared by 1 base and J by 1 base, with 14 bases between. CDR3 in amino acids: CSVEGQAASSYEQYF. The CDR3 nucleotides are TGCAGCGTTGAAGGTCAGGCAGCGTCATCCTACGAGCAGTACTTC.

The rearrangement joins TRBV7-2 to TRBJ2-7; 7 bases agree with TRBD2. The CDR3 spans 14 residues. CDR1 is SGHTA, CDR2 FQGNSA, per germline. With 2 bases clipped from V and 5 bases from J, the junction kept 6 bases outside the gene matches. CDR3: CASSLRRESHEQYF. CDR3 nucleotides: TGTGCCAGCAGCTTACGGCGGGAGTCCCACGAGCAGTACTTC. The full variable domain, in which reference TRBV7-2 and TRBJ2-7 provide the parts outside the CDR3, is GAGVSQSPSNKVTEKGKDVELRCDPISGHTALYWYRQSLGQGLEFLIYFQGNSAPDKSGLPSDRFSAERTGGSVSTLTIQRTQQEDSAVYLCASSLRRESHEQYFGPGTRLTVT.

This clonotype has ten or more counts. The chain links TRBV20-1 to TRBJ2-2, with a weak D call TRBD2 (5 bases). This CDR3 region has 13 residues. Trimming took 4 bases from V and 6 from J, leaving 12 bases between them. The germline gives CDR1 DFQATT, CDR2 SNEGSKA (reference sequence). Here the CDR3 reads CSAKGLAPGELFF. Written as DNA, the CDR3 is TGCAGTGCTAAAGGGCTAGCCCCCGGGGAGCTGTTTTTT.

The rearrangement uses TRBV15 and TRBJ2-3; 14 nucleotides align to TRBD2. The CDR3 totals 16 residues. The germline V gene has CDR1 LNHNV and CDR2 YYDKDF (reference sequence). The V gene end was trimmed by 5 bases and the J gene end by 4 bases; junction bases not matched to a gene: 5. Here the CDR3 DNA reads TGTGCCACCAGCTCCAGACTAGCGGGAGGGTCAGATACGCAGTATTTT. This sequence encodes CATSSRLAGGSDTQYF.

This clonotype was recorded at least ten times. The rearrangement uses TRBV5-6 and TRBJ2-3; 7 bases line up with TRBD2. Germline-derived CDR1 and CDR2 are SGHDT and YYEEEE. The CDR3 totals 15 residues. Trimming took 2 bases from V and 5 from J; bases not matched to a gene: 8. DNA for the CDR3: TGTGCCAGCAGCTTTGTTGCGCGGGAGAAAGATACGCAGTATTTT. Translating it yields CASSFVAREKDTQYF. The full variable domain, in which reference TRBV5-6 and TRBJ2-3 provide the parts outside the CDR3, is DAGVTQSPTHLIKTRGQQVTLRCSPKSGHDTVSWYQQALGQGPQFIFQYYEEEERQRGNFPDRFSGHQFPNYSSELNVNALLLGDSALYLCASSFVAREKDTQYFGPGTRLTVL.

This clonotype came up many times. This sequence joins TRBV20-1 and TRBJ2-3, with D hard to call. The V end was cut by 1 base, the J end by 2 bases, with 10 bases between. CDR3 length: 14 residues. Per the germline V gene, CDR1 is DFQATT and CDR2 is SNEGSKA (reference sequence). The DNA for the CDR3 is TGCAGTGCTAGAGTAGTAGGGTACACAGATACGCAGTATTTT. It encodes CSARVVGYTDTQYF.

This clonotype was found many times. The chain recombines TRBV4-1 with TRBJ1-1; D is unresolved. The germline gives CDR1 MGHRA, CDR2 YSYEKL. This CDR3 region has 12 residues. Trimming left V 5 bases short and J 2 bases short, with 6 bases between. CDR3 protein: CASSAINTEAFF. As DNA, the CDR3 is TGCGCCAGCAGCGCAATAAACACTGAAGCTTTCTTT.

At least ten counts were recorded for this clonotype. This chain joins TRBV20-1 and TRBJ2-1; TRBD2 agrees at 9 bases. The V and J ends lost 4 bases and 2 bases, in that order; junction bases with no gene match: 9. Germline V gene lookup returns CDR1 DFQATT and CDR2 SNEGSKA (reference sequence). The CDR3 runs 16 residues. CDR3 sequence reads: CSAKGMASGTYNEQFF. CDR3 nucleotide sequence: TGCAGTGCTAAGGGCATGGCTAGCGGGACCTACAATGAGCAGTTCTTC.

This clonotype was seen at least ten times. The genes are TRBV28 and TRBJ2-1; 7 bases are shared with TRBD2. Germline assignment: CDR1 MDHEN and CDR2 SYDVKM. V was clipped by 7 bases and J by 6 bases; unmatched bases: 12. CDR3 length equals 15 residues. CDR3 coding DNA: TGTGCCAGCATCGCTGGACTAGGAAACGTCAATGAGCAGTTCTTC. Amino acid sequence: CASIAGLGNVNEQFF.

There are many counts of this clonotype. The chain joins TRBV12-3 or TRBV12-4 to TRBJ2-1; D is perhaps TRBD1 or TRBD2 (5 bases each). V was trimmed by 9 bases and J by 4 bases, leaving 16 bases between them. The CDR3 runs to 14 residues. The CDR3 region is CASLTGTVYNEQFF. The CDR3 nucleotides are TGTGCCAGTTTGACCGGGACGGTGTACAATGAGCAGTTCTTC.

This clonotype was seen many times. The genes are TRBV5-1 and TRBJ2-6; D is perhaps TRBD1 (6 bases). CDR1 SGHRS and CDR2 YFSETQ come from the germline V gene. This CDR3 comprises 17 residues. V was cut by 0 bases and J by 1 base, with 11 bases left in between. The CDR3: CASSLAGQRSGANVLTF. CDR3 DNA sequence: TGCGCCAGCAGCTTGGCGGGACAACGTTCTGGGGCCAACGTCCTGACTTTC.

The rearrangement joins TRBV27 to TRBJ2-6; 7 bases fit TRBD2. With V trimmed by 5 bases and J by 2 bases, 9 bases remained unmatched. The CDR3 sequence is 17 residues long. Germline assignment: CDR1 MNHEY and CDR2 SMNVEV (reference sequence). DNA of the CDR3: TGTGCCAGCAGTGGGGCGGGGAGGGGCGCTGGGGCCAACGTCCTGACTTTC. As protein: CASSGAGRGAGANVLTF.

This clonotype was seen ten or more times. The rearrangement links TRBV21-1 to TRBJ2-3; the DNA was not used to check the table's D call, TRBD1. TRBV21-1 is a listed pseudogene. This CDR3 has 14 amino acids. The CDR3 DNA sequence: TGTGCCAGCAGCAAAATCAGGGGCACAGATACGCAGTATTTT. Amino acids: CASSKIRGTDTQYF.

The table lists this clonotype with a few counts. The chain combines TRBV7-8 with TRBJ1-4; D ambiguous. CDR1 SGHVS and CDR2 FQNEAQ come from the germline V gene. The CDR3 runs 15 residues. Trimming took off 1 base at V and 8 bases at J, with 14 bases between the two ends. CDR3 in amino acids: CASSLEDGSGEKLFF. The CDR3 coding sequence is TGTGCCAGCAGCTTAGAAGATGGTAGTGGGGAAAAACTGTTTTTT.

The table lists this clonotype with a few counts. The rearrangement uses TRBV7-2 and TRBJ2-1, with D perhaps matching TRBD2 (5 bases). This CDR3 has 12 amino acids. V gave up 4 bases and J gave up 6 bases, with 7 bases separating them. The germline gives CDR1 SGHTA, CDR2 FQGNSA. The CDR3 reads CASSSSTNEQFF. For the CDR3, the DNA is TGTGCCAGCAGCTCTAGCACCAATGAGCAGTTCTTC.

This clonotype was seen repeatedly, ten times or more. This chain links TRBV6-2 or TRBV6-3 with TRBJ2-7; D uncertain. The germline V gene encodes CDR1 MNHEY and CDR2 SVGEGT. The CDR3 sequence is 13 residues long. V lost 2 bases and J lost 2, with 7 bases in between. CDR3 in amino acids: CASSYLIAYEQYF. CDR3 nucleotide sequence: TGTGCCAGCAGTTACCTGATTGCCTACGAGCAGTACTTC.

The sample holds many counts of this clonotype. The V call is TRBV6-5, the J call TRBJ2-7, with 12 positions matching TRBD1. V shed 2 bases, J shed 3 bases, and the junction held 14 bases outside the gene matches. CDR3 length: 19 amino acids. Germline CDR1 and CDR2: MNHEY and SVGAGI. The CDR3 is CASSYTRPGTGGAHYEQYF. DNA for the CDR3: TGTGCCAGCAGTTACACCCGTCCCGGGACAGGGGGCGCCCACTACGAGCAGTACTTC.

This chain connects TRBV7-8 to TRBJ2-7; possible D gene TRBD2, 5 bases. The V end was cut by 5 bases, the J end by 3 bases, with 17 bases between. Germline V gene data show CDR1 as SGHVS and CDR2 as FQNEAQ. This CDR3 has 15 amino acids. CDR3: CASSVGLSKIYEQYV. CDR3 DNA: TGTGCCAGCAGCGTCGGACTCTCAAAGATCTACGAGCAGTACGTC.

This clonotype has a count of ten or more. This chain links TRBV10-3 with TRBJ2-7, with a possible D match to TRBD1 (5 bases). The CDR3 sequence is 14 residues long. V was pared by 0 bases and J by 3 bases, with 9 bases between. CDR1 is ENHRY, CDR2 SYGVKD, per germline. CDR3 DNA: TGTGCCATCAGTGAGTCGGGTCAGGGCTACGAGCAGTACTTC. Its protein product is CAISESGQGYEQYF.

The table lists this clonotype with a few counts. V gene TRBV29-1 combines with J gene TRBJ2-2; 12 bases are a match to TRBD1. The germline gives CDR1 SQVTM, CDR2 ANQGSEA. V dropped 6 bases and J dropped 7; count of bases not matched to a gene: 6. This CDR3 has 14 amino acids. The CDR3 bases are TGCAGCGTGGCCGGGACAGGGGGCAGCGGGGAGCTGTTTTTT. Translating it yields CSVAGTGGSGELFF.

This clonotype was picked up a small number of times. V gene TRBV27 combines with J gene TRBJ2-1; D is undetermined. The length of the CDR3 is 13 residues. V was shortened by 5 bases and J by 8 bases, with 13 bases between the two germline ends. CDR1 is MNHEY and CDR2 is SMNVEV in the germline V gene (reference sequence). The CDR3 bases are TGTGCCAGCAGTGACCATAAGAGAGATGAGCAGTTCTTC. It yields the protein CASSDHKRDEQFF.

With respect to this clonotype: This may be a read error, as it is one base from a much larger clone. The CDR3 does not close with the conserved phenylalanine or tryptophan, likely indicating a read error. The rearrangement uses TRBV10-2 and TRBJ1-2, with unresolved D. The CDR3 covers 13 residues. The V end was cut by 2 bases, the J end by 5 bases, with 9 bases between. The germline V gene encodes CDR1 WSHSY and CDR2 SAAADI. The CDR3 DNA sequence: TGCGCCAGCAGTGAGGGACTCCGGTATGGCTACACCTAC. Translating it yields CASSEGLRYGYTY.

The gene calls are TRBV3-1 and TRBJ2-1; D gene unclear. Trimming removed 0 bases from V and 6 bases from J, with 9 bases in between. In germline, CDR1 is LGHDT, CDR2 YNNKEL (reference sequence). This CDR3 contains 14 residues. CDR3 coding DNA: TGTGCCAGCAGCCAAGATTGGGCAGCCAATGAGCAGTTCTTC. It codes for CASSQDWAANEQFF.

This clonotype was seen repeatedly, ten times or more. V is TRBV20-1 and J is TRBJ1-1, with D tentatively TRBD1 (5 bases). The germline V gene encodes CDR1 DFQATT and CDR2 SNEGSKA (reference sequence). CDR3 length: 14 amino acids. V lost 5 bases and J lost 0, with 13 bases in between. CDR3 sequence: CSASRGNMNTEAFF. DNA of the CDR3: TGCAGTGCTTCCCGGGGGAATATGAACACTGAAGCTTTCTTT.

This clonotype was detected many times. This chain uses TRBV12-3 or TRBV12-4 with TRBJ2-1, with TRBD2 identical over 11 bases. With V trimmed by 6 bases and J by 6 bases, 7 bases remained unmatched. This CDR3 region has 15 residues. The DNA of the CDR3 is TGTGCCAGCAGCCAGACTAGCGGGAAGAGCAATGAGCAGTTCTTC. It codes for CASSQTSGKSNEQFF.

In its sample, this clonotype was seen many times. The chain has TRBV6-5 and TRBJ2-7; D unclear. This CDR3 has 10 amino acids. Germline V lookup: CDR1 MNHEY, CDR2 SVGAGI. The germline V and J ends were trimmed by 8 bases and 1 base, with 3 bases remaining between them. This CDR3 reads CASRSYEQYF. The CDR3 bases are TGTGCCAGCCGTTCCTACGAGCAGTACTTC.

The chain joins TRBV6-1 to TRBJ2-4; a weak D match, TRBD1 (5 bases). The CDR3 contains 16 residues. Between the trimmed V and J ends, which lost 4 bases and 0 bases, there was a span of 13 bases. Germline values: CDR1 MNHNS, CDR2 SASEGT. The CDR3 loop is CASSATDVLAKNIQYF. CDR3 coding DNA: TGTGCCAGCAGTGCGACAGACGTCCTAGCCAAAAACATTCAGTACTTC.

A few counts support this clonotype. The V and J genes are TRBV27 and TRBJ2-7, with a tentative D call TRBD2 (5 bases). Germline V gene data show CDR1 as MNHEY and CDR2 as SMNVEV (reference sequence). V gave up 5 bases and J gave up 6 bases, with 14 bases separating them. The CDR3 length is 13 residues. CDR3 sequence: CASSITPGGEQYV. The CDR3 DNA is TGTGCCAGCAGTATCACCCCCGGAGGCGAGCAGTACGTC.

The chain links TRBV18 to TRBJ2-7; 7 bases fit TRBD1. Germline assignment: CDR1 KGHSH and CDR2 LQKENI. V gave up 4 bases and J gave up 5 bases; unmatched junction bases: 8. CDR3 length equals 14 residues. The CDR3 nucleotides are TGTGCCAGCTCACATATTGGGACAGCAAACGAGCAGTACGTC. It encodes CASSHIGTANEQYV.

This clonotype was found many times. The rearrangement uses TRBV15 and TRBJ2-3, with D perhaps matching TRBD2 (7 bases). The germline V gene has CDR1 LNHNV and CDR2 YYDKDF (reference sequence). V was clipped by 0 bases and J by 4 bases, with 23 bases between them. The CDR3 length is 19 residues. CDR3 sequence reads: CATSRDRAGAGTNADTQYF. In nucleotides, the CDR3 is TGTGCCACCAGCAGAGATCGGGCGGGGGCAGGCACTAACGCAGATACGCAGTATTTT.

This clonotype was observed a handful of times. J is TRBJ2-3 and V is TRBV5-1, with a possible D match to TRBD2 (6 bases). V was cut by 4 bases and J by 5 bases, with 17 bases left in between. CDR3 length equals 15 residues. CDR1 is SGHRS, CDR2 YFSETQ, per germline. The CDR3 reads CASSPVSGVRDTQYF. The CDR3 DNA is TGCGCCAGCAGCCCCGTATCGGGGGTGAGAGATACGCAGTATTTT.